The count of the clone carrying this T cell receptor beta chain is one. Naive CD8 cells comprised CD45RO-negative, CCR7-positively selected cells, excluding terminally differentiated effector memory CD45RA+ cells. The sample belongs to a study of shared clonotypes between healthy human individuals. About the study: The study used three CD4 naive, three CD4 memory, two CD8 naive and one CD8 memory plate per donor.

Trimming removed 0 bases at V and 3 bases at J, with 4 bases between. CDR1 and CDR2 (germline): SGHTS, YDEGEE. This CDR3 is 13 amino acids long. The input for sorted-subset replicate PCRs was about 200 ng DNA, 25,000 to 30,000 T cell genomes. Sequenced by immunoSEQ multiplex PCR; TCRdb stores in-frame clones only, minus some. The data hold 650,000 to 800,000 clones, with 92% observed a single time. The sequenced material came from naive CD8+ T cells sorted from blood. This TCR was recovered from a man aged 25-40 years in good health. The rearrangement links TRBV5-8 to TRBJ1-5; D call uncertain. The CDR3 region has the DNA TGTGCCAGCAGCTTGGGGCCCAATCAGCCCCAGCATTTT. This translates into CASSLGPNQPQHF.